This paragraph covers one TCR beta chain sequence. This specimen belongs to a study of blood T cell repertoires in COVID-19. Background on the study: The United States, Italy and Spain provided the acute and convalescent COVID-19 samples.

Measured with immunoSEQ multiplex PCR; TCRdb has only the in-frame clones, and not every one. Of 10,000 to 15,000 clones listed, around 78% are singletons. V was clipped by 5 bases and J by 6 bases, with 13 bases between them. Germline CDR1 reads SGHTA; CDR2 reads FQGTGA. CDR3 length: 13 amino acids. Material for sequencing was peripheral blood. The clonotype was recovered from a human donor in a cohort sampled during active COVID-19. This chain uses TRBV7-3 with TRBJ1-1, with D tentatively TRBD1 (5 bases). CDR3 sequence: CASSNTPGSEAFF. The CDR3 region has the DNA TGTGCCAGCAGCAACACCCCAGGGTCTGAAGCTTTCTTT.